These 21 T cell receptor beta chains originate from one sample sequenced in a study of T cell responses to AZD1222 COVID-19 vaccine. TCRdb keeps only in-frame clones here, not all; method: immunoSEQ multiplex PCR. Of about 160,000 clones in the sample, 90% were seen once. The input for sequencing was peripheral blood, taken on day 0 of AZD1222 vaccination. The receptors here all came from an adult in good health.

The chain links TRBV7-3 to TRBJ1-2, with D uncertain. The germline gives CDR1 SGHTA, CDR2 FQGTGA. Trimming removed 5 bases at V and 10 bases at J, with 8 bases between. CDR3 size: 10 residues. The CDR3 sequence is CASSTTPYTF. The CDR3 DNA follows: TGTGCCAGCAGCACTACACCCTACACCTTC.

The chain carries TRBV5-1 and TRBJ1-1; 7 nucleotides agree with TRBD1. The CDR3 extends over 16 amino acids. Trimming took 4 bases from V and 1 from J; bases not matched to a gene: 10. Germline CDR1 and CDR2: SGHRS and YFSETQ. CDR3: CASSTSVSGGNTEAFF. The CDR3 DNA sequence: TGCGCCAGCAGCACCTCGGTTTCAGGGGGGAACACTGAAGCTTTCTTT.

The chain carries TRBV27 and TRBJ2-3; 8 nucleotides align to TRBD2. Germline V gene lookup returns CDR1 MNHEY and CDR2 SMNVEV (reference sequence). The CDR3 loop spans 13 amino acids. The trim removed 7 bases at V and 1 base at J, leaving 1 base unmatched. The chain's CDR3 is CASIGGGTDTQYF. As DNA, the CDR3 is TGTGCCAGCATCGGGGGGGGCACAGATACGCAGTATTTT.

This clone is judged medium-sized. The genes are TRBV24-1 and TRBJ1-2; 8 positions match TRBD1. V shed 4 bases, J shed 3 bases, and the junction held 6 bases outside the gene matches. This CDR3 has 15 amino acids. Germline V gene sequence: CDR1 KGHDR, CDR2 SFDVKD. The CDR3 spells CATSESGQGDYGYTF. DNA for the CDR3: TGTGCCACCAGTGAGAGTGGACAGGGCGACTATGGCTACACCTTC.

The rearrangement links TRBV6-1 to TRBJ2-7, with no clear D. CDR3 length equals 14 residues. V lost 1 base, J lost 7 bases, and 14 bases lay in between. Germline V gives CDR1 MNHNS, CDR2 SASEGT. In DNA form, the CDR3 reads TGTGCCAGCAGTGAAGTCTACGGCAGTTGGGAGCAGTACTTC. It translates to CASSEVYGSWEQYF.

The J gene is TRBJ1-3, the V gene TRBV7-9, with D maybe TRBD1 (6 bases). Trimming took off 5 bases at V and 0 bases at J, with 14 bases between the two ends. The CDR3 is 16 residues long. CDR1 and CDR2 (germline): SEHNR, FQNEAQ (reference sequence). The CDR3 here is CASSPRTDFSGNTIYF. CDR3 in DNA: TGTGCCAGCAGCCCCCGGACAGATTTCTCTGGAAACACCATATATTTT.

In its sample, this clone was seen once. The CDR3 bases are TGCGCCAGCAGCCAGGGGGGGAGGGGTTTAGGACTAGGTGACTACGAGCAGTACTTC. This translates into CASSQGGRGLGLGDYEQYF. The rearrangement links TRBV4-1 to TRBJ2-7; 7 nucleotides line up with TRBD2. The CDR3 spans 19 residues. The J segment lost 3 bases and the V segment lost 3 bases, leaving 20 bases of the junction unmatched. Germline CDR1 is MGHRA and CDR2 is YSYEKL.

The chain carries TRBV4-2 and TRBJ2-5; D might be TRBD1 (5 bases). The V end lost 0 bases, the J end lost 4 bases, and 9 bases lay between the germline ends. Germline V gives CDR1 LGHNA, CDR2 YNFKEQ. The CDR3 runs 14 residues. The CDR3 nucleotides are TGTGCCAGCAGCCAAGAAGGGGTCCGAGAGACCCAGTACTTC. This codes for CASSQEGVRETQYF.

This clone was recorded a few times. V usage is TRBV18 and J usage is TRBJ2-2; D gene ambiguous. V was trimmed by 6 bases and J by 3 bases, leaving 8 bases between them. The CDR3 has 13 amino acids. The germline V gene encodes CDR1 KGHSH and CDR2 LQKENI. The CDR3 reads CASSRAYTGELFF. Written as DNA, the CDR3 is TGTGCCAGCTCGCGAGCTTACACCGGGGAGCTGTTTTTT.

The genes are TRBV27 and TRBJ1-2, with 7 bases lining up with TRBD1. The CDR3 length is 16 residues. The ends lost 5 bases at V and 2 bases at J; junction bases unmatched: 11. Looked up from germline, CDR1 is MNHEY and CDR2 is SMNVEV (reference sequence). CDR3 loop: CASSPSLGGQNYGYTF. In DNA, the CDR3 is TGTGCCAGCAGTCCCTCTCTGGGGGGACAGAACTATGGCTACACCTTC.

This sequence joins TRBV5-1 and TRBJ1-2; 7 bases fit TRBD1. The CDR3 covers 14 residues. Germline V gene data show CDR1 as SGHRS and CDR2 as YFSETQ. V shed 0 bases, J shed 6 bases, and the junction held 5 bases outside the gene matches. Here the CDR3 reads CASSLGQGSNGYTF. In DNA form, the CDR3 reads TGCGCCAGCAGCTTGGGACAGGGCAGCAATGGCTACACCTTC.

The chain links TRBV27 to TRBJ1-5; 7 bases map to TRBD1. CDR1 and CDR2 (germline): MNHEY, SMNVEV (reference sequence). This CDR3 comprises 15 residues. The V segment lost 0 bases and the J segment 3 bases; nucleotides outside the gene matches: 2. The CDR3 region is CASSLSGQFNQPQHF. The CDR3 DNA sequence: TGTGCCAGCAGTTTATCGGGACAGTTCAATCAGCCCCAGCATTTT.

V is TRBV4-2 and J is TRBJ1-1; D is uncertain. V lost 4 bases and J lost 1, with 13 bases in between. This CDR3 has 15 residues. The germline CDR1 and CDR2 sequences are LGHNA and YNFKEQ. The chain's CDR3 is CASSPEHSWNTEAFF. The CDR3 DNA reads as TGTGCCAGCAGCCCAGAACACAGTTGGAACACTGAAGCTTTCTTT.

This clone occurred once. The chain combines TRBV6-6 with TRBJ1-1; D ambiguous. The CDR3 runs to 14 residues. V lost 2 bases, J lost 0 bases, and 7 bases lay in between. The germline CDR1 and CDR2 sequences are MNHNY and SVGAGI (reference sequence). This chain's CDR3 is CASSYGQMNTEAFF. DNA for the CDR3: TGTGCCAGCAGTTACGGGCAGATGAACACTGAAGCTTTCTTT.

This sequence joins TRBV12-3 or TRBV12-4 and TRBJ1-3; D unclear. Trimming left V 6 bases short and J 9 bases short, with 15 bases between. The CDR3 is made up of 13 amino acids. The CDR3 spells CASSRLSSSTIYF. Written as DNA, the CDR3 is TGTGCCAGCAGCCGCCTCTCTTCGTCCACCATATATTTT.

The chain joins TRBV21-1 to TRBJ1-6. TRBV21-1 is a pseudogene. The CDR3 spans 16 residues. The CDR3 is CASSTSPGGDNSPLHF. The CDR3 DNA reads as TGTGCCAGCAGCACCTCACCGGGCGGTGATAATTCACCCCTCCACTTT.

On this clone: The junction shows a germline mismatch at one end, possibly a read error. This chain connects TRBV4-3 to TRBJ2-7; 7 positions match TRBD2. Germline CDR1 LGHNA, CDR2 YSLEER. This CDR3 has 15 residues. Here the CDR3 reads CATSQDGGGKDEQYF. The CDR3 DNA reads TGCGCCACCAGCCAAGATGGGGGGGGGAAGGACGAGCAGTACTTC.

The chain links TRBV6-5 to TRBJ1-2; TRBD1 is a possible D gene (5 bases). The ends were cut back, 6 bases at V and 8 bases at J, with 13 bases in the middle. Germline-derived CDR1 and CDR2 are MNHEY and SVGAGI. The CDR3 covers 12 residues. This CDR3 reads CASSGGLWGYTF. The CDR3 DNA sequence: TGTGCCAGCAGCGGGGGACTTTGGGGCTACACCTTC.

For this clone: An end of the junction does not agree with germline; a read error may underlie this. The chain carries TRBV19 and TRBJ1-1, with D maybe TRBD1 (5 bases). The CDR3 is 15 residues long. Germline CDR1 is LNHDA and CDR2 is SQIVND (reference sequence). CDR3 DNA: TGTGCCAGTAGTATAGATTTTGAGGGGAACGCTGAAGCTTTCTTT. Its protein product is CASSIDFEGNAEAFF. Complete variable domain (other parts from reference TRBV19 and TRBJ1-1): DGGITQSPKYLFRKEGQNVTLSCEQNLNHDAMYWYRQDPGQGLRLIYYSQIVNDFQKGDIAEGYSVSREKKESFPLTVTSAQKNPTAFYLCASSIDFEGNAEAFFGQGTRLTVV.

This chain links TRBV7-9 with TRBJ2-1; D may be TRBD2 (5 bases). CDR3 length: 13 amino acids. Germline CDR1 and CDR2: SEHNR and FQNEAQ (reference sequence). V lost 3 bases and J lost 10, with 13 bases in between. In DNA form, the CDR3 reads TGTGCCAGCAGCTTGGGAGCGTCCGGGGAGCAGTTCTTC. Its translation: CASSLGASGEQFF.

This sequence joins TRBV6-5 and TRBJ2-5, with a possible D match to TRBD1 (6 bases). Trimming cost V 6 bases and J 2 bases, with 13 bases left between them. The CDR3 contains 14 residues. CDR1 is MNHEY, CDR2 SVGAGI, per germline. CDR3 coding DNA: TGTGCCAGCAGAACAGACAGGCGGCAAGAGACCCAGTACTTC. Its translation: CASRTDRRQETQYF.